The 13 T cell receptor beta chains listed next were all sequenced from one sample in a study of memory CD4+ T cells and cytomegalovirus serostatus. The sort gate was single viable CD3+CD4+CD8-CD45RO+ cells for memory CD4+ T cells. TCRdb's table, derived via immunoSEQ multiplex PCR, lists solely in-frame clones and lacks some. The sample has 58,000 or so clones; around 79% are singletons. Sequencing was performed on memory CD4+ T cells from blood. These receptors were collected from an adult in good health and CMV-seropositive.

The chain employs TRBV6-6 and TRBJ2-1; tentative D call: TRBD1 (6 bases). V lost 5 bases and J 3 bases, leaving 11 bases between the germline ends. The CDR3 covers 14 residues. The germline gives CDR1 MNHNY, CDR2 SVGAGI (reference sequence). This chain's CDR3 is CASSGRGHYNEQFF. CDR3 nucleotides: TGTGCCAGCAGTGGCAGGGGCCACTACAATGAGCAGTTCTTC.

The chain recombines TRBV5-1 with TRBJ2-5; D uncertain. Trimming stripped 3 bases from V and 1 base from J, with 7 bases between. Germline V gene data show CDR1 as SGHRS and CDR2 as YFSETQ. The CDR3 is made up of 13 amino acids. CDR3 protein: CASSSTPQETQYF. CDR3 DNA: TGCGCCAGCAGCTCCACACCCCAAGAGACCCAGTACTTC.

The rearrangement joins TRBV19 to TRBJ2-1, with 9 bases identical to TRBD2. This CDR3 comprises 16 residues. Germline lookup yields CDR1 LNHDA and CDR2 SQIVND (reference sequence). The V gene end was trimmed by 4 bases and the J gene end by 8 bases; junction bases not matched to a gene: 12. The CDR3 spells CASSRGLAAAGHEQFF. CDR3 DNA: TGTGCCAGTAGTAGGGGACTAGCAGCGGCGGGGCATGAGCAGTTCTTC.

The rearrangement uses TRBV29-1 and TRBJ2-1; the D is unclear. The CDR3 totals 13 residues. V was pared by 7 bases and J by 10 bases, with 20 bases between. CDR1 is SQVTM and CDR2 is ANQGSEA in the germline V gene. The CDR3 loop is CSAGTGSSPEQFF. The CDR3, as DNA: TGCAGCGCAGGCACCGGGTCCTCACCAGAGCAGTTCTTC.

This chain links TRBV7-8 with TRBJ2-2, with TRBD2 as a possible D gene (6 bases). The CDR3 extends over 15 amino acids. Germline-derived CDR1 and CDR2 are SGHVS and FQNEAQ. V was clipped by 5 bases and J by 6 bases, with 16 bases between them. This CDR3 is CASSRRGGRAGELFF. The DNA for the CDR3 is TGTGCCAGCAGCCGACGAGGAGGGCGGGCCGGGGAGCTGTTTTTT.

The J gene is TRBJ2-7, the V gene TRBV7-9; 10 nucleotides match TRBD2. V was pared by 1 base and J by 7 bases, with 7 bases of the junction left unmatched. CDR3 length: 15 residues. CDR1 and CDR2 from the germline V gene are SEHNR and FQNEAQ (reference sequence). The CDR3 region is CASSLGLAGAGEQYF. The CDR3 DNA reads TGTGCCAGCAGCTTAGGGCTAGCGGGAGCCGGGGAGCAGTACTTC.

The J gene is TRBJ1-5, the V gene TRBV5-4; D is perhaps TRBD1 (6 bases). Germline-derived CDR1 and CDR2 are SGHNT and YYREEE (reference sequence). CDR3 length: 16 amino acids. V lost 4 bases to trimming and J lost 1 base, with 15 bases between them. The CDR3: CASSGGPIGSNQPQHF. CDR3 coding DNA: TGTGCCAGCAGCGGGGGGCCTATAGGGAGCAATCAGCCCCAGCATTTT.

The CDR3: CASSLAVLWEQYF. CDR3 in DNA: TGTGCCAGCAGTTTAGCGGTGCTCTGGGAGCAGTACTTC. This sequence joins TRBV28 and TRBJ2-7, with D hard to call. V was clipped by 2 bases and J by 7 bases, with 12 bases between them. The length of the CDR3 is 13 residues. Germline values: CDR1 MDHEN, CDR2 SYDVKM.

This clone was seen a handful of times. The rearrangement links TRBV7-9 to TRBJ1-2; 7 nucleotides match TRBD1. The V gene's germline CDR1 is SEHNR and CDR2 FQNEAQ (reference sequence). The CDR3 totals 14 residues. V shed 4 bases, J shed 3 bases, and the junction held 5 bases outside the gene matches. CDR3 loop: CASSSRQGDYGYTF. CDR3 nucleotide sequence: TGTGCCAGCAGCTCCCGGCAGGGGGACTATGGCTACACCTTC.

The chain combines TRBV7-2 with TRBJ2-2, with unresolved D. The CDR3 contains 15 residues. Looked up from germline, CDR1 is SGHTA and CDR2 is FQGNSA. V shed 5 bases and J shed 7 bases, with 17 bases lying between them. This CDR3 is CASSTQVVTIGELFF. CDR3 coding DNA: TGTGCCAGCAGCACCCAGGTCGTCACCATCGGGGAGCTGTTTTTT.

This chain links TRBV5-4 with TRBJ1-3; D possibly corresponds to TRBD1 (5 bases). CDR1 is SGHNT, CDR2 YYREEE, per germline (reference sequence). Between the trimmed V and J ends, which lost 4 bases and 2 bases, there was a span of 13 bases. CDR3 size: 15 residues. The CDR3 reads CASSDTRGAGNTIYF. The CDR3, as DNA: TGTGCCAGCAGCGATACAAGGGGAGCTGGAAACACCATATATTTT.

This clone came up a few times. V and J are TRBV2 and TRBJ2-1; D is possibly TRBD1 (6 bases). This CDR3 is 14 amino acids long. Germline V gene sequence: CDR1 SNHLY, CDR2 FYNNEI. With 3 bases removed from V and 9 bases from J, the gap between germline ends came to 15 bases. CDR3 DNA sequence: TGTGCCAGCAGTGACCAGGGGCCCTCCCCTGAGCAGTTCTTC. This encodes CASSDQGPSPEQFF.

The chain links TRBV12-5 to TRBJ1-1, with a tentative D call TRBD1 (6 bases). Germline CDR1 LGHNT, CDR2 FRNRAP. The CDR3 totals 14 residues. V lost 5 bases and J 1 base, leaving 11 bases between the germline ends. CDR3 amino acids: CASGTGGQNTEAFF. The CDR3 DNA reads as TGTGCTAGTGGTACGGGGGGGCAGAACACTGAAGCTTTCTTT.